The 26 T cell receptor beta chains presented below share a single source sample, sequenced in a study of STAT5B mutations in CD4+ large granular lymphocyte leukemia. Sequencing used immunoSEQ multiplex PCR; TCRdb keeps in-frame clones, though not all of them. The sample lists 40,000 to 55,000 clones; roughly 84% were seen once. Source material: CD4+ T cells from blood buffy coats. Receptors originate from a human donor in good health.

J is TRBJ2-5 and V is TRBV7-3, with TRBD2 matching over 14 bases. CDR1 and CDR2 from the germline V gene are SGHTA and FQGTGA. The CDR3 has 16 residues. V shed 5 bases and J 2 bases; nucleotides not matched to a gene: 4. In DNA form, the CDR3 reads TGTGCCAGCAGCCCGGGACTAGCGGGGGTACAAGAGACCCAGTACTTC. It yields the protein CASSPGLAGVQETQYF.

This chain links TRBV11-2 with TRBJ1-1; D gene uncertain. The CDR3 sequence is 14 residues long. V was pared by 1 base and J by 1 base, with 7 bases between. CDR1 and CDR2 (germline): SGHAT, FQNNGV. CDR3 protein: CASSLGPANTEAFF. The CDR3 DNA reads TGTGCCAGCAGCTTAGGCCCAGCGAACACTGAAGCTTTCTTT.

This clone showed up just a few times. Sequence at one end of the junction differs from germline and may be a read error. The CDR3 spells CASREDRGGGYTF. The CDR3 nucleotides are TGTGCCAGCAGGGAAGACAGGGGTGGTGGCTACACCTTC. V gene TRBV2 combines with J gene TRBJ1-2; 8 bases are a match to TRBD1. The length of the CDR3 is 13 residues. Germline V gene data show CDR1 as SNHLY and CDR2 as FYNNEI.

The chain uses TRBV29-1 and TRBJ1-1; D gene uncertain. The CDR3 is 11 amino acids. Trimming shortened V by 4 bases and J by 3 bases, and 6 bases separated the two germline ends. In germline, CDR1 is SQVTM, CDR2 ANQGSEA. CDR3 bases: TGCAGCGTTGTCGGGGACACTGAAGCTTTCTTT. The encoded protein is CSVVGDTEAFF.

This clone has only one observation. The CDR3 DNA sequence: TGTGCCACCAAGGGACTAGGTGTGGGCAATGAGCAGTTCTTC. This gives the protein CATKGLGVGNEQFF. V and J are TRBV15 and TRBJ2-1; 8 bases are shared with TRBD2. The length of the CDR3 is 14 residues. Germline CDR1 and CDR2: LNHNV and YYDKDF (reference sequence). Germline trimming cut 7 bases from V and 6 bases from J; bases unmatched to any gene: 8.

DNA for the CDR3: TGTGCTAGTGGTTCAACAGGGGTTCACACAGATACGCAGTATTTT. Protein product: CASGSTGVHTDTQYF. The genes are TRBV12-5 and TRBJ2-3, with 7 bases that match TRBD1. Germline V gene data show CDR1 as LGHNT and CDR2 as FRNRAP. The CDR3 is 15 residues long. The V and J ends lost 4 bases and 2 bases, in that order; junction bases with no gene match: 6.

The CDR3: CASSWTSGIDEQFF. DNA of the CDR3: TGTGCCAGCAGCTGGACTAGCGGGATAGATGAGCAGTTCTTC. V is TRBV11-2 and J is TRBJ2-1, with 12 bases aligning to TRBD2. The CDR3 runs to 14 residues. The V gene's germline CDR1 is SGHAT and CDR2 FQNNGV. With 4 bases clipped from V and 8 bases from J, the junction kept 3 bases outside the gene matches. Supplemented by reference TRBV11-2 and TRBJ2-1, the full variable domain reads EAGVAQSPRYKIIEKRQSVAFWCNPISGHATLYWYQQILGQGPKLLIQFQNNGVVDDSQLPKDRFSAERLKGVDSTLKIQPAKLEDSAVYLCASSWTSGIDEQFFGPGTRLTVL.

The chain couples TRBV7-8 to TRBJ1-6, with D maybe TRBD1 (6 bases). V lost 5 bases and J 10 bases, leaving 15 bases between the germline ends. Germline V gene sequence: CDR1 SGHVS, CDR2 FQNEAQ. CDR3 length equals 14 residues. In DNA form, the CDR3 reads TGTGCCAGCAGCGTAGGAGGGGGTGGGTCACCCCTCCACTTT. Translating gives CASSVGGGGSPLHF.

The genes are TRBV19 and TRBJ2-5, with D possibly TRBD1 on 6 matching bases. CDR1 and CDR2 from the germline V gene are LNHDA and SQIVND (reference sequence). Trimming cost V 4 bases and J 1 base, with 19 bases left between them. CDR3 length: 17 residues. For the CDR3, the DNA is TGTGCCAGTAGTAAGGGAGTCGGGCAGGGGTCCCAAGAGACCCAGTACTTC. This codes for CASSKGVGQGSQETQYF.

This clone was counted once. The chain is built from TRBV5-5 and TRBJ1-2; D is ambiguous. CDR1 is SGHKS, CDR2 YYEKEE, per germline (reference sequence). The CDR3 length is 14 residues. Deletions cut 2 bases from V and 8 bases from J, with 16 bases between. CDR3 nucleotides: TGTGCCAGCAGCTTATCCCCCCAACGAGGGGGCTACACCTTC. Translating gives CASSLSPQRGGYTF.

The rearrangement links TRBV2 to TRBJ2-2, with D tentatively TRBD1 or TRBD2 (5 bases each). CDR1 and CDR2 from the germline V gene are SNHLY and FYNNEI. V gave up 4 bases and J gave up 1 base, with 13 bases separating them. This CDR3 is 16 amino acids long. The CDR3 bases are TGTGCCAGCAGTGTCGAGGGGAAGGAGAACACCGGGGAGCTGTTTTTT. It codes for CASSVEGKENTGELFF.

This clone was counted only a few times. The chain couples TRBV9 to TRBJ2-7; TRBD1 matches 8 bases. Trimming removed 0 bases from V and 3 bases from J; junction bases left unmatched: 5. This CDR3 is 15 amino acids long. Germline loops: CDR1 SGDLS, CDR2 YYNGEE. The CDR3 DNA is TGTGCCAGCAGCGTAGCCCAGGGGGCGATCTACGAGCAGTACTTC. Translated, it gives CASSVAQGAIYEQYF. Full variable domain (remainder filled in from reference TRBV9 and TRBJ2-7): DSGVTQTPKHLITATGQRVTLRCSPRSGDLSVYWYQQSLDQGLQFLIQYYNGEERAKGNILERFSAQQFPDLHSELNLSSLELGDSALYFCASSVAQGAIYEQYFGPGTRLTVT.

The genes are TRBV6-5 and TRBJ1-5; D is perhaps TRBD1 (5 bases). Germline V gives CDR1 MNHEY, CDR2 SVGAGI. The ends were cut back, 8 bases at V and 6 bases at J, with 8 bases in the middle. CDR3 length: 11 residues. In nucleotides, the CDR3 is TGTGCCAGCGGCGGGACTCAGCCCCAGCATTTT. Translation gives CASGGTQPQHF.

This clone was picked up one time. This chain links TRBV18 with TRBJ2-1; D gene unclear. This CDR3 has 13 residues. Germline-derived CDR1 and CDR2 are KGHSH and LQKENI. V was shortened by 5 bases and J by 2 bases, with 7 bases between the two germline ends. The CDR3 bases are TGTGCCAGCTCAGAGACCACCTACAATGAGCAGTTCTTC. Translated: CASSETTYNEQFF.

The chain employs TRBV11-2 and TRBJ2-2, with a possible D match to TRBD2 (5 bases). CDR3 length equals 16 residues. Germline V gene lookup returns CDR1 SGHAT and CDR2 FQNNGV. Between the trimmed V and J ends, which lost 5 bases and 1 base, there was a span of 14 bases. CDR3 bases: TGTGCCAGCAGCCGCAGGACTGCACTGAACACCGGGGAGCTGTTTTTT. Encoded protein: CASSRRTALNTGELFF.

The J gene is TRBJ2-2, the V gene TRBV7-4, with 8 bases identical to TRBD1. The CDR3 consists of 15 residues. The ends lost 3 bases at V and 3 bases at J; junction bases unmatched: 3. CDR1 and CDR2 (germline): SGHVT, SQSDAQ. Here the CDR3 DNA reads TGTGCCAGCAGCTTCAGGGGGCGATACACCGGGGAGCTGTTTTTT. It specifies CASSFRGRYTGELFF.

This clone was counted a single time. The sample holds other DNA sequences that translate to the same CDR3. The chain uses TRBV10-3 and TRBJ1-1; the D is unclear. The CDR3 is 12 amino acids. Deletions cut 2 bases from V and 3 bases from J, with 4 bases between. The germline gives CDR1 ENHRY, CDR2 SYGVKD. The CDR3 reads CAISEGYTEAFF. CDR3 DNA: TGTGCCATCAGTGAGGGCTACACTGAAGCTTTCTTT.

CDR3 sequence (DNA): TGTGCCAGCAGTTCACTCCAGGGGGATCAGCCCCAGCATTTT. Its protein product is CASSSLQGDQPQHF. The chain has TRBV11-2 and TRBJ1-5; 7 bases agree with TRBD1. The CDR3 runs 14 residues. The germline CDR1 and CDR2 sequences are SGHAT and FQNNGV. Trimming at V came to 6 bases and at J to 5 bases, leaving 7 bases not matched to a gene.

The chain's CDR3 is CASSVGKGGYGYTF. Written as DNA, the CDR3 is TGTGCCAGCAGCGTAGGTAAAGGGGGCTATGGCTACACCTTC. V gene TRBV9 combines with J gene TRBJ1-2; weak D call: TRBD1 (6 bases). Germline CDR1 and CDR2: SGDLS and YYNGEE. The CDR3 has 14 amino acids. Trimming took 0 bases from V and 4 from J, leaving 10 bases between them.

The chain is built from TRBV29-1 and TRBJ2-1, with 10 bases identical to TRBD2. Germline V CDR1 and CDR2: SQVTM, ANQGSEA. With 3 bases clipped from V and 2 bases from J, the junction kept 4 bases outside the gene matches. This CDR3 has 15 residues. The CDR3 nucleotides are TGCAGCGTTGAGGGCACTAGCGGGGCCTACAATGAGCAGTTCTTC. Its translation is CSVEGTSGAYNEQFF.

The chain is built from TRBV29-1 and TRBJ1-6, with 10 bases matching TRBD1. This CDR3 region has 15 residues. In germline, CDR1 is SQVTM, CDR2 ANQGSEA. V lost 5 bases, J lost 10 bases, and 11 bases stayed unmatched. The CDR3 spells CSVQGPGTGDSPLHF. CDR3 nucleotide sequence: TGCAGCGTTCAGGGACCCGGGACAGGGGACTCACCCCTCCACTTT.

As concerns this clone: The junction departs from the called germline gene at one end, perhaps through a read error. J is TRBJ1-4 and V is TRBV9; TRBD1 might be the D (6 bases). CDR1 is SGDLS and CDR2 is YYNGEE in the germline V gene. The CDR3 runs 13 residues. CDR3 loop: CASSAPGGEKLFF. DNA of the CDR3: TGTGCCAGCAGCGCCCCCGGGGGCGAAAAGCTGTTTTTT. The full variable domain, with the rest looked up from reference TRBV9 and TRBJ1-4, is DSGVTQTPKHLITATGQRVTLRCSPRSGDLSVYWYQQSLDQGLQFLIQYYNGEERAKGNILERFSAQQFPDLHSELNLSSLELGDSALYFCASSAPGGEKLFFGSGTQLSVL.

The V gene is TRBV5-6, the J gene TRBJ2-5, with 7 positions matching TRBD2. Germline loops: CDR1 SGHDT, CDR2 YYEEEE. Trimming took 6 bases from V and 2 from J; bases not matched to a gene: 4. The CDR3 consists of 13 residues. The CDR3 DNA reads as TGTGCCAGCACGGCGGGGGTACAAGAGACCCAGTACTTC. Protein sequence: CASTAGVQETQYF.

This sequence joins TRBV7-9 and TRBJ1-1; D is possibly TRBD1 (5 bases). The CDR3 covers 14 residues. Between the trimmed V and J ends, which lost 2 bases and 0 bases, there was a span of 7 bases. Germline V CDR1 and CDR2: SEHNR, FQNEAQ (reference sequence). Here the CDR3 DNA reads TGTGCCAGCAGCTTAAGACAGTTGAACACTGAAGCTTTCTTT. Protein product: CASSLRQLNTEAFF.

The V call is TRBV2, the J call TRBJ2-2; unclear D gene. The V end was cut by 6 bases, the J end by 4 bases, with 6 bases between. The length of the CDR3 is 12 residues. Germline lookup yields CDR1 SNHLY and CDR2 FYNNEI. Here the CDR3 reads CASRYGTGELFF. The CDR3 nucleotides read TGTGCCAGCAGATATGGCACCGGGGAGCTGTTTTTT. The complete variable domain, with remaining parts taken from reference TRBV2 and TRBJ2-2, reads EPEVTQTPSHQVTQMGQEVILRCVPISNHLYFYWYRQILGQKVEFLVSFYNNEISEKSEIFDDQFSVERPDGSNFTLKIRSTKLEDSAMYFCASRYGTGELFFGEGSRLTVL.

The V gene is TRBV28, the J gene TRBJ1-2, with D unclear. The germline gives CDR1 MDHEN, CDR2 SYDVKM. CDR3 size: 12 residues. V lost 5 bases to trimming and J lost 5 bases, with 9 bases between them. The CDR3 protein is CASSPRGYGYTF. Written as DNA, the CDR3 is TGTGCCAGCAGTCCCCGAGGGTATGGCTACACCTTC.